The 7 T cell receptor beta chains below all came from one sample that was sequenced in a study of CXCR3-negative and CXCR3-positive naive CD8 T cells. Libraries of TRB cDNA were made by 5' RACE and carried UMIs. TCRdb reprocessed the 5' RACE reads and keeps a single row for each CDR3 protein, giving no DNA. The sample totals some 5,200 distinct CDR3 sequences. Sequenced material: naive CXCR3- CD8+ T cells from blood. Subset defined: CD45RO-CCR7+CD27+CD95- naive CD8+ T cells lacking CXCR3 (TNR3-). These receptors were collected from a human donor in good health. Some clones in this sample may be carry-over from other donors' samples.

According to its frequency, this clonotype is medium-sized. This chain uses TRBV29-1 with TRBJ2-5; the D gene TCRdb calls, TRBD2, cannot be checked with no DNA. The CDR3 totals 14 residues. Per germline, CDR1 SQVTM and CDR2 ANQGSEA. The CDR3 sequence: CSVVEREIKETQYF.

Considering frequency, this clonotype is medium-sized. The V call is TRBV11-2, the J call TRBJ2-7; the TRBD2 assignment by TCRdb is unverifiable without DNA. Germline CDR1 is SGHAT and CDR2 is FQNNGV. The CDR3 extends over 15 amino acids. CDR3 protein: CASSFGTSGSYEQYF.

Measured by frequency, this clonotype is medium-sized. This chain links TRBV29-1 with TRBJ1-6; the TCRdb D gene call, TRBD1, has no DNA to confirm it. Germline CDR1 and CDR2: SQVTM and ANQGSEA. The CDR3 has 15 amino acids. The CDR3 loop is CSVEDGTGSHGTLHF.

The CDR3 loop is CASSIRSGSYNEQFF. V usage is TRBV19 and J usage is TRBJ2-1. Germline CDR1 LNHDA, CDR2 SQIVND (reference sequence). There are 15 residues in the CDR3. The entire variable domain, with the rest obtained from reference TRBV19 and TRBJ2-1, is as follows: DGGITQSPKYLFRKEGQNVTLSCEQNLNHDAMYWYRQDPGQGLRLIYYSQIVNDFQKGDIAEGYSVSREKKESFPLTVTSAQKNPTAFYLCASSIRSGSYNEQFFGPGTRLTVL.

The chain combines TRBV20-1 with TRBJ1-1; as DNA is missing, the TRBD1 call by TCRdb cannot be tested. The CDR3 consists of 14 residues. CDR1 and CDR2 from the germline V gene are DFQATT and SNEGSKA (reference sequence). The CDR3: CSAREIGAHPEAFF.

The V call is TRBV29-1, the J call TRBJ2-7. Germline lookup yields CDR1 SQVTM and CDR2 ANQGSEA. The length of the CDR3 is 13 residues. CDR3 amino acids: CSVEDDSSYEQYF.

In terms of frequency, this clonotype is medium-sized. The CDR3 is CASSTGTAPHNEQFF. The chain carries TRBV6-1 and TRBJ2-1; TCRdb's D gene call, TRBD1, goes unchecked for lack of DNA. This CDR3 comprises 15 residues. CDR1 is MNHNS, CDR2 SASEGT, per germline.